The sequence of this T cell receptor (beta chain) was determined in a study of blood T cell repertoires in COVID-19. The length of the CDR3 is 14 residues. The V end was cut by 0 bases, the J end by 4 bases, with 10 bases between. Germline V gene data show CDR1 as SGHKS and CDR2 as YYEKEE (reference sequence). Per the authors' pipeline: Researchers report that nucleated cell counts were estimated from reference gene primer amplification. Libraries were prepared by immunoSEQ multiplex PCR; TCRdb keeps only in-frame clonotypes and omits some of them. The V and J calls and clone size come from that table; D and trimming were worked out from the DNA. Here the sample spans approximately 200,000 clones, 70% to 90% being singletons.

The sample comprised peripheral blood. The TCR sequence derives from a man aged 30-40 years with COVID-19, enrolled during active disease. The rearrangement joins TRBV5-5 to TRBJ1-2, with TRBD1 as a possible D gene (6 bases). The CDR3 region has the DNA TGTGCCAGCAGCTTGGACGGACAGTCCTATGGCTACACCTTC. It is translated as CASSLDGQSYGYTF.